The present TCR beta chain was sequenced within a study of T cells in women clearing cervical HPV infection. Study summary: Case blood was drawn when the lesion was first found; control blood after infection became undetectable.

In germline, CDR1 is SGHRS, CDR2 YFSETQ. This CDR3 region has 14 residues. V lost 2 bases, J lost 0 bases, and 0 bases stayed unmatched. A word on this clone: The read finishes 3 residues shy of the CDR3 end, and the germline J gene is used to complete it.

The method was immunoSEQ multiplex PCR; TCRdb's version includes in-frame clones alone and lacks a portion of them. Recorded for this sample: 20,000 to 25,000 clones. This sequence originates from a woman between 18 and 70 years old with a cervical HPV16 infection that either progressed to CIN3+ or cleared (not recorded which). The sequenced material came from blood buffy coat. This rearrangement joins TRBV5-1 to TRBJ2-7; 9 positions match TRBD2. The CDR3 DNA, read in part, is TGCGCCAGCAGCTTTAGCGGGAGCTCCTACGAG. This gives the protein CASSFSGSSYE. The whole CDR3 is CASSFSGSSYEQYF. The full variable domain, with the rest looked up from reference TRBV5-1 and TRBJ2-7, is KAGVTQTPRYLIKTRGQQVTLSCSPISGHRSVSWYQQTPGQGLQFLFEYFSETQRNKGNFPGRFSGRQFSNSRSEMNVSTLELGDSALYLCASSFSGSSYEQYFGPGTRLTVT.